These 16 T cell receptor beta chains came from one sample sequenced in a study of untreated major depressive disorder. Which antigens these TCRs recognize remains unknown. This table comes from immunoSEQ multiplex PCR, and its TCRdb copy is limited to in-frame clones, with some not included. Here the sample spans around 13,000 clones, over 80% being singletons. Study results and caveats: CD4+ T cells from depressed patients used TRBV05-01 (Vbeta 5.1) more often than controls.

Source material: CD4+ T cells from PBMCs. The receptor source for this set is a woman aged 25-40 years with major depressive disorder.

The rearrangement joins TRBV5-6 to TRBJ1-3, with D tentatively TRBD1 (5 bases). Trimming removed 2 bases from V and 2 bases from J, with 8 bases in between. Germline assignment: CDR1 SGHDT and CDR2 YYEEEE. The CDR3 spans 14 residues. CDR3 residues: CASSLRGPGNTIYF. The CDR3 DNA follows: TGTGCCAGCAGCTTACGGGGACCTGGAAACACCATATATTTT. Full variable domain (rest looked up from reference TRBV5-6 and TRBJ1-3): DAGVTQSPTHLIKTRGQQVTLRCSPKSGHDTVSWYQQALGQGPQFIFQYYEEEERQRGNFPDRFSGHQFPNYSSELNVNALLLGDSALYLCASSLRGPGNTIYFGEGSWLTVV.

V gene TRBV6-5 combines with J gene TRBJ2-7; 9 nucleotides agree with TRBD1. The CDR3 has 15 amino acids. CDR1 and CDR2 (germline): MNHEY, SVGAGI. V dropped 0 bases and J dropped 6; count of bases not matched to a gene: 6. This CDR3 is CASSYSGTGRLEQYF. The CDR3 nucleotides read TGTGCCAGCAGTTACTCGGGGACAGGGAGGCTCGAGCAGTACTTC.

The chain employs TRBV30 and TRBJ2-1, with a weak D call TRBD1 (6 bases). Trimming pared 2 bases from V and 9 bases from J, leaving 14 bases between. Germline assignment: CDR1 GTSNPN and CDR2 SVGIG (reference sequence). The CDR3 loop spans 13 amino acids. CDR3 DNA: TGTGCCTGGAGTACAGGGTTGTCTAGTGAGCAGTTCTTC. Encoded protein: CAWSTGLSSEQFF.

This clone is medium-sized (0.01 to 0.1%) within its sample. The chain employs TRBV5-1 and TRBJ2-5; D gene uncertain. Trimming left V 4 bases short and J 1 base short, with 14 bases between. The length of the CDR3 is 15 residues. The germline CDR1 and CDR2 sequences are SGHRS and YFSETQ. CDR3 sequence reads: CASSATTSTQETQYF. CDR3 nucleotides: TGCGCCAGCAGCGCCACTACAAGTACCCAAGAGACCCAGTACTTC.

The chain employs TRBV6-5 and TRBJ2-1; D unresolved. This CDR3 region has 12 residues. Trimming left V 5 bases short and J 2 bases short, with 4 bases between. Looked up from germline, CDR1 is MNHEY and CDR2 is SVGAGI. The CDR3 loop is CASSGPYNEQFF. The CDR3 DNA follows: TGTGCCAGCAGTGGCCCCTACAATGAGCAGTTCTTC.

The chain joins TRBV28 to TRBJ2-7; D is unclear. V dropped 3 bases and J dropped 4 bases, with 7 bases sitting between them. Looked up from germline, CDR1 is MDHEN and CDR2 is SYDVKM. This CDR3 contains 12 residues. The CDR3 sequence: CASSFARYEQYF. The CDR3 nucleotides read TGTGCCAGCAGTTTTGCGCGGTACGAGCAGTACTTC.

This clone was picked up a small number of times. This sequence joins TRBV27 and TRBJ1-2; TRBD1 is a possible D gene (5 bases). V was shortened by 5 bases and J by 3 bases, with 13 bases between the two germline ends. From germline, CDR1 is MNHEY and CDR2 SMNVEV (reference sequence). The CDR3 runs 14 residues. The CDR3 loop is CASSPGGGYYGYTF. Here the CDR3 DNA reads TGTGCCAGCAGTCCCGGCGGGGGTTACTATGGCTACACCTTC.

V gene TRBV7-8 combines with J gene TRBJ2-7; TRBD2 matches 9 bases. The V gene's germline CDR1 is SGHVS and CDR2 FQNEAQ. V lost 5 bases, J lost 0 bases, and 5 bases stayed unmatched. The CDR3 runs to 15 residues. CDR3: CASSEGAGGSYEQYF. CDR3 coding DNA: TGTGCCAGCAGCGAAGGAGCGGGAGGCTCCTACGAGCAGTACTTC.

Here the CDR3 reads CASSLSSYEQYF. The CDR3, as DNA: TGTGCCAGCAGCTTATCGTCCTACGAGCAGTACTTC. V gene TRBV7-2 combines with J gene TRBJ2-7; no clear D. V was trimmed by 2 bases and J by 1 base, leaving 3 bases between them. From germline, CDR1 is SGHTA and CDR2 FQGNSA. The CDR3 consists of 12 residues.

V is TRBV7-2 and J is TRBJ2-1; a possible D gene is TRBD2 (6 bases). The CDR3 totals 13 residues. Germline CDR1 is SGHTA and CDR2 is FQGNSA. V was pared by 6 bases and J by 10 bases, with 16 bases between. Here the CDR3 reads CASSQGGTREQFF. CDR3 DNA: TGTGCCAGCAGTCAAGGCGGGACGAGGGAGCAGTTCTTC.

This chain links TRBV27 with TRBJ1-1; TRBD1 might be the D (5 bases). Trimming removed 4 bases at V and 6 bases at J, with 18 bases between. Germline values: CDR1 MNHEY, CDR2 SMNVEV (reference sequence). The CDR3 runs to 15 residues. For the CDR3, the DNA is TGTGCCAGCAGTTCCCCCAGGGATGGGTCGCCTGAAGCTTTCTTT. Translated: CASSSPRDGSPEAFF.

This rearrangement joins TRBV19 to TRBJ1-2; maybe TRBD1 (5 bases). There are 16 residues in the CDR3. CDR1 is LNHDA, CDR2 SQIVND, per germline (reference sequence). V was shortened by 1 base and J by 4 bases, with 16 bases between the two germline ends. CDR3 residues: CASSIGGSIGAYGYTF. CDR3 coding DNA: TGTGCCAGTAGTATAGGGGGCTCGATAGGGGCCTATGGCTACACCTTC.

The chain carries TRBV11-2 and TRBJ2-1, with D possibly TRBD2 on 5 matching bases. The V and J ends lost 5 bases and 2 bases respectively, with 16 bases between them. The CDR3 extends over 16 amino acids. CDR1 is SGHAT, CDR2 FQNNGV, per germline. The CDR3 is CASSIIPGGPYNEQFF. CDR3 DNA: TGTGCCAGCAGCATAATCCCCGGAGGCCCCTACAATGAGCAGTTCTTC.

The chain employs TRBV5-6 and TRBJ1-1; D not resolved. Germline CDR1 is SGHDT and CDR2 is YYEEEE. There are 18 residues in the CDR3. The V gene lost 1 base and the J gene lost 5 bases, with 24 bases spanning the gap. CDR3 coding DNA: TGTGCCAGCAGCTTGCGGAAATCGGGTCCCTCCAGGTGGACTGAAGCTTTCTTT. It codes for CASSLRKSGPSRWTEAFF.

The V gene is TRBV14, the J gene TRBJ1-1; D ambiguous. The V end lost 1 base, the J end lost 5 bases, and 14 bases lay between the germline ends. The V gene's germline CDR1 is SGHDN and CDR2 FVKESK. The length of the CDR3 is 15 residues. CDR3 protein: CASSQALGRSTEAFF. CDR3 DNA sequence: TGTGCCAGCAGCCAAGCTCTAGGACGGTCGACTGAAGCTTTCTTT.

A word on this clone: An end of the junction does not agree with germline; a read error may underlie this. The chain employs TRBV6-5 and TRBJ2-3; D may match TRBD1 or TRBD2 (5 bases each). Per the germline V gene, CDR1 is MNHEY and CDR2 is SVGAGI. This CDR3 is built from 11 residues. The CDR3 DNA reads TGTGCCAGCAGTTACCTCGGGACCCCATTTTTT. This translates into CASSYLGTPFF.